This T cell receptor (beta chain) stems from a study of HIV-infected patients and healthy controls. The repertoire came from unfractionated whole blood and reflected all unsorted peripheral T cells. After removal of 5 bases from V and 3 bases from J, the junction contained 4 bases not matched to a gene. The CDR3 runs 15 residues. Germline CDR1 is KGHDR and CDR2 is SFDVKD. There are many counts of this clonotype. Its target is not known. Alpha and beta constant-region primers primed reverse transcription of around 500 ng RNA. Alpha and beta chain libraries were made separately by chain-specific third strand synthesis with multiplexing indices. Each CDR3 protein is one row after TCRdb ran MiXCR on the 5' RACE reads. The table has approximately 9,700 distinct CDR3 sequences, roughly 5% seen once. Findings of the study overall: Healthy controls shared more CDR3 sequences between individuals than HIV-infected patients did.

Source: blood, taken before antiretroviral therapy. This TCR came from an adult with HIV infection. The gene calls are TRBV24-1 and TRBJ2-3; 10 bases are a match to TRBD1. CDR3 in amino acids: CATSARGQGTDTQYF. CDR3 bases: TGTGCCACCAGTGCTAGGGGACAGGGGACAGATACGCAGTATTTT.